The clone carrying this T cell receptor beta chain came up many times. Amplification from RNA transcripts yielded the TCR beta CDR3 regions. The first round was an RT-PCR with HTBI primers, and the second round was a multiplex PCR. Each CDR3 protein is one row after TCRdb ran MiXCR on the multiplex PCR reads. Of 360,000 or so distinct CDR3 sequences detected, approximately 16% appear once; the ten largest clones hold 1.5% to 2%. CDR3 length: 13 amino acids. The germline V gene has CDR1 DFQATT and CDR2 SNEGSKA (reference sequence). Trimming cost V 5 bases and J 1 base, with 12 bases left between them. The data were taken from a study of Graves' ophthalmopathy and Graves' hyperthyroidism.

This chain joins TRBV20-1 and TRBJ2-7; D unresolved. This clonotype was obtained from a woman in her late teens or twenties with Graves' ophthalmopathy. Sequenced sample: peripheral blood. The DNA for the CDR3 is TGCAGTGCTCCTCGAAGGTTATCCTACGAGCAGTACTTC. The encoded protein is CSAPRRLSYEQYF.